This passage covers 13 T cell receptor beta chains from one sample sequenced in a study of tumor-infiltrating lymphocytes in primary liver carcinoma. Extraction of RNA together with DNA used roughly 20-32 mg of unsorted bulk tissue. A primer matching the constant region was used to make TCR beta cDNA from 500 to 650 ng of total RNA. Slightly modified ARM-PCR served as the procedure for the TCR beta libraries. These libraries came from three rounds of nested multiplex PCR. PCR rounds one and two used TRBV1-TRBV30 forward primers with a C-beta reverse primer for 10 cycles each. Each CDR3 protein gets one entry after TCRdb re-called the multiplex PCR reads with MiXCR. This sample has roughly 190,000 distinct CDR3 sequences, with around 85% found just once. The source material was tumor tissue from primary liver carcinoma. These receptors were obtained from a man in his forties with primary liver carcinoma and hepatitis B virus infection.

To note about this clonotype: At one boundary the junction diverges from the germline segment, which might be a read error. The chain employs TRBV7-9 and TRBJ2-2; D is possibly TRBD1 (5 bases). The CDR3 runs 16 residues. CDR1 and CDR2 (germline): SEHNR, FQNEAQ (reference sequence). CDR3 coding DNA: TGTGCCAGTAGCTTAGTTCATCAGGGTTGGACCAGGGAGCTGTTTTTT. It encodes CASSLVHQGWTRELFF.

To note about this clonotype: The CDR3 does not end in the conserved phenylalanine or tryptophan, so this is likely a read error. This chain connects TRBV29-1 to TRBJ1-1; D is ambiguous. Per germline, CDR1 SQVTM and CDR2 ANQGSEA. The length of the CDR3 is 12 residues. The CDR3 here is CSVEGSGTEAFL. CDR3 DNA: TGCAGTGTTGAAGGGTCGGGGACTGAAGCTTTCCTT.

With respect to this clonotype: At one end the junction does not follow the germline gene, possibly because of a read error. The chain joins TRBV12-3 or TRBV12-4 to TRBJ2-7; D not certain. The CDR3 sequence is 12 residues long. CDR3 loop: CVSSLSVSEQYF. CDR3 DNA: TGTGTCAGCAGTTTGTCGGTGAGCGAGCAGTACTTC.

Details on this clonotype: A junction end diverges from the germline sequence, so it may reflect a read error. The chain links TRBV11-2 to TRBJ1-2, with D tentatively TRBD1 (5 bases). Germline values: CDR1 SGHAT, CDR2 FQNNGV. This CDR3 contains 13 residues. The CDR3: CVSSLDRAGGYTF. The CDR3 DNA is TGTGTCAGCAGCTTAGACAGAGCAGGGGGCTACACCTTC.

J is TRBJ2-1 and V is TRBV12-3 or TRBV12-4; tentatively, D is TRBD1 (5 bases). The CDR3 is made up of 14 amino acids. V lost 5 bases and J lost 10, with 18 bases in between. The CDR3 is CASSILPLDSEQFF. The CDR3 region has the DNA TGTGCCAGCAGTATATTACCCCTAGACAGCGAGCAGTTCTTC.

Ten or more counts support this clonotype. The CDR3 coding sequence is TGTGCCAGCAGCCAAGGACAGGGTGCGGCAGATACGCAGTATTTT. It translates to CASSQGQGAADTQYF. The rearrangement joins TRBV4-2 to TRBJ2-3; 7 nucleotides match TRBD1. Germline CDR1 and CDR2: LGHNA and YNFKEQ. Unmatched junction bases numbered 5, after V lost 1 base and J lost 4 bases. The CDR3 consists of 15 residues.

Concerning this clonotype: A junction boundary mismatches the germline segment, possibly from a read error. The rearrangement uses TRBV29-1 and TRBJ2-3; the match to TRBD2 covers 9 bases. The CDR3 contains 14 residues. The germline gives CDR1 SQVTM, CDR2 ANQGSEA. As DNA, the CDR3 is TGCAGCGTGGGGGCCAGCGGGGGGTCAAATACACAGTATTTT. This sequence encodes CSVGASGGSNTQYF.

Remarks on this clonotype: This may stem from a read error, because a much larger clone lies one nucleotide away. The V call is TRBV28, the J call TRBJ2-5; 7 positions match TRBD1. Germline values: CDR1 MDHEN, CDR2 SYDVKM. The CDR3 contains 13 residues. CDR3 loop: CASSGQVLENQYF. The CDR3 DNA is TGTGCCAGCAGTGGACAGGTTTTGGAGAACCAGTACTTC.

Worth noting for this clonotype: An end of the junction does not agree with germline; a read error may underlie this. The CDR3 protein is CASNLVGLAVGVEQFF. CDR3 nucleotides: TGTGCCAGCAACTTAGTGGGACTAGCGGTAGGGGTTGAGCAGTTCTTC. V and J are TRBV7-8 and TRBJ2-1, with 11 bases lining up with TRBD2. Germline V gene sequence: CDR1 SGHVS, CDR2 FQNEAQ. The CDR3 covers 16 residues.

Details on this clonotype: One junction end does not reproduce the germline sequence, and a read error may be involved. The chain uses TRBV5-1 and TRBJ2-6; D is ambiguous. This CDR3 is built from 17 residues. Per germline, CDR1 SGHRS and CDR2 YFSETQ. The CDR3 is CASSLDSPSAGVNVLTF. The CDR3 DNA is TGCGCCAGCAGCTTGGACTCACCTTCCGCTGGGGTCAACGTCCTGACTTTC. The full variable domain, completed using reference TRBV5-1 and TRBJ2-6, is KAGVTQTPRYLIKTRGQQVTLSCSPISGHRSVSWYQQTPGQGLQFLFEYFSETQRNKGNFPGRFSGRQFSNSRSEMNVSTLELGDSALYLCASSLDSPSAGVNVLTFGAGSRLTVL.

About this clonotype itself: It may be a read error: a sequence one base away is much more abundant. V and J are TRBV7-9 and TRBJ1-4; D remains ambiguous. Germline V gene lookup returns CDR1 SEHNR and CDR2 FQNEAQ (reference sequence). There are 12 residues in the CDR3. The CDR3 bases are TGTGCCAGCAGCCTCCTTGGTGAAAAACCGTTTTTT. Its translation: CASSLLGEKPFF.

As to this clonotype: Sequence at one end of the junction differs from germline and may be a read error. The CDR3 sequence: CVSSPGQPNQPQHF. CDR3 nucleotides: TGTGTCAGCTCACCGGGACAGCCCAATCAGCCCCAGCATTTT. V gene TRBV18 combines with J gene TRBJ1-5; 7 bases are shared with TRBD1. The CDR3 length is 14 residues. The germline gives CDR1 KGHSH, CDR2 LQKENI.

This chain uses TRBV29-1 with TRBJ2-3, with 7 bases aligning to TRBD1. This CDR3 is built from 13 residues. Per germline, CDR1 SQVTM and CDR2 ANQGSEA. The CDR3 protein is CSGRQGGIDTQYF. The CDR3 bases are TGCAGTGGAAGACAGGGTGGCATAGATACGCAGTATTTT.